This T cell receptor beta chain is from a study of regulatory T cells in long-lasting Graves disease. Turning to the study itself: Graves' patients (newly diagnosed) had been on antithyroid drugs under 3 months. Study results and caveats: Accuracy could have been hurt by small sample size. There were preferences for TRBV28, TRBJ1-2 and TRBJ2-5 in persistent disease.

Sequencing libraries for TCR beta were prepared with iRepertoire HTBI primers and Arm-PCR of CDR3 regions. MiXCR was run by TCRdb on the multiplex PCR reads, yielding one entry per CDR3 protein. The sample shows about 370,000 distinct CDR3 sequences, around a sixth of them seen only once. This clonotype occurred many times. The antigen remains unidentified. CDR3 length: 13 amino acids. In germline, CDR1 is ENHRY, CDR2 SYGVKD. V lost 11 bases and J lost 2, with 14 bases in between. As for time point: newly diagnosed GD, antithyroid drugs for less than 3 months. Preparation of the TCR library used RNA extracted from PBMCs.

The gene calls are TRBV10-3 and TRBJ2-3; weak D call: TRBD2 (6 bases). The receptor was derived from a female donor with Graves disease. The sequencing here drew on peripheral blood mononuclear cells (PBMCs), taken at new diagnosis, from a patient treated with antithyroid drugs. CDR3 sequence (DNA): TGTGCCGCCCTTGGGGGGAACACAGATACGCAGTATTTT. Its protein is CAALGGNTDTQYF.